The rows below give T cell receptor beta chains drawn from one sample of a study of T-cell reconstitution after alpha-beta-depleted transplantation in children. TCRdb recomputed calls from the PCR reads with MiXCR, one row per CDR3 protein. The table includes a few hundred thousand distinct CDR3 sequences, 18% detected once. This sample comprised PBMCs from the stem cell graft donor, obtained from the stem cell graft. The origin of the receptors is a human donor who donated a stem cell graft to a child with acute lymphoblastic leukemia. The CDR3 runs from the conserved cysteine through the conserved F or W. The D gene is left open where the match is weak. Where a row states a size, it is once, few, many or the class of an expanded clone; other rows omit it.

j_call | d_call | v_call | clone_size | cdr3_aa | cdr3_nt
TRBJ2-7 | TRBD2 | TRBV20-1 | - | CSATGTSGPDSYEQYF | TGCAGTGCTACCGGGACTAGCGGGCCTGACTCCTACGAGCAGTACTTC
TRBJ1-1 | - | TRBV27 | few | CASSRLDSTEAFF | TGTGCCAGCAGCCGATTGGACAGCACTGAAGCTTTCTTT
TRBJ2-5 | TRBD2 | TRBV5-4 | - | CASSFVAGERETQYF | TGTGCCAGCAGTTTTGTAGCGGGAGAGCGGGAGACCCAGTACTTC
TRBJ1-2 | - | TRBV29-1 | - | CSVDDTATLGYTF | TGCAGCGTTGACGACACCGCCACTTTAGGGTACACCTTC
TRBJ1-2 | TRBD1 | TRBV25-1 | few | CASSGRGTPYGYTF | TGTGCCAGCAGTGGCAGGGGGACGCCTTATGGCTACACCTTC
TRBJ2-1 | TRBD2 | TRBV20-1 | - | CCARGPGLVTGSSYNEQFF | TGCTGTGCTAGAGGGCCGGGACTAGTCACGGGGAGCTCCTACAATGAGCAGTTCTTC
TRBJ2-7 | - | TRBV27 | - | CASKGLDLSYEQYF | TGTGCCAGCAAGGGACTTGACTTGTCCTACGAGCAGTACTTC
TRBJ1-2 | TRBD1 | TRBV4-1 | few | CASSQFLTEGTGVWRPPYGYTF | TGCGCCAGCAGCCAATTTTTAACTGAGGGGACAGGGGTCTGGAGACCACCTTATGGCTACACCTTC
TRBJ2-4 | - | TRBV14 | few | CASSQDPNPDYLAKNIQYF | TGTGCCAGCAGCCAAGATCCGAATCCGGACTACCTAGCCAAAAACATTCAGTACTTC
TRBJ1-1 | - | TRBV12-3/TRBV12-4 | - | CASSPQRFGDTEAFF | TGTGCCAGCAGTCCCCAGAGGTTTGGGGACACTGAAGCTTTCTTT
TRBJ2-3 | - | TRBV11-2 | few | CASSSTRGIDTQYF | TGTGCCAGCAGCTCCACCAGAGGCATAGATACGCAGTATTTT
TRBJ2-7 | TRBD1 | TRBV7-3 | - | CASSYYPTGGPYEQYF | TGTGCCAGCAGCTACTACCCGACAGGGGGGCCCTACGAGCAGTACTTC
TRBJ1-1 | - | TRBV29-1 | few | CSVKAVKAFF | TGCAGCGTTAAGGCAGTAAAAGCTTTCTTT
TRBJ2-3 | TRBD2 | TRBV15 | - | CATSRDEGLAGVRTDTQYF | TGTGCCACCAGCAGAGATGAGGGGCTAGCGGGAGTGCGCACAGATACGCAGTATTTT
TRBJ2-7 | TRBD2 | TRBV7-8 | - | CASSLGLAGALEQYF | TGTGCCAGCAGCTTAGGACTAGCGGGAGCCTTAGAGCAGTACTTC
TRBJ2-7 | TRBD2 | TRBV18 | - | CASSNIPGTTYYEQYF | TGTGCCAGCTCAAACATCCCCGGGACTACCTACTACGAGCAGTACTTC
TRBJ2-1 | TRBD1 | TRBV10-1 | - | CASSEDRGQVGFNEQFF | TGCGCCAGCAGTGAGGACAGGGGGCAAGTCGGGTTCAATGAGCAGTTCTTC